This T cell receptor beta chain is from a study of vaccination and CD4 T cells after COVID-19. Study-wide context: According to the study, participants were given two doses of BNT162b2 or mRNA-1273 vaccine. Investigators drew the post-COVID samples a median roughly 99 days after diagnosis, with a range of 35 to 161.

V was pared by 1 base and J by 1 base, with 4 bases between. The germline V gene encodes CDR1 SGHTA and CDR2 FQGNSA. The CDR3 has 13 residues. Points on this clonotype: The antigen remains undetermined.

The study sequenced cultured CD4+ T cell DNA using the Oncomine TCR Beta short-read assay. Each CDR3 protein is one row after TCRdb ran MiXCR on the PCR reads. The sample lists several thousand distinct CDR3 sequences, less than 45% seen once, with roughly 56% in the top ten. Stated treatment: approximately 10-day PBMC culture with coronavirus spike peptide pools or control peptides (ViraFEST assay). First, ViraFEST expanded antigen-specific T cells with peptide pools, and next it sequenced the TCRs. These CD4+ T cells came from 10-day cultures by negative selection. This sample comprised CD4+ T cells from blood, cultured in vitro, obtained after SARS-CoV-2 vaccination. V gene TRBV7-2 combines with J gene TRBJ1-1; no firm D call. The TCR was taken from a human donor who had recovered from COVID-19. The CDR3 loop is CASSLGTNTEAFF. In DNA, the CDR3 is TGTGCCAGCAGCTTAGGCACGAACACTGAAGCTTTCTTT.